This T cell receptor (beta chain) derives from a study of T cell repertoires in cytomegalovirus infection. Across the study: Indications came from public TCR beta signatures; they pointed to CMV infection and to a matching HLA type. The study's findings and limits: Ex vivo, HLA-C-restricted CMV-specific TCR beta clonotypes prevailed over the rest of the response. Carriers of CMV plus the relevant HLA were identified by cumulative public TCR beta family frequency.

TCRdb analysed the reads with MiXCR anew, one entry per CDR3 protein. This sample carries around 630,000 distinct CDR3 sequences, more than 20% of them seen once, and the ten largest clones take less than 9.5%. A few counts support this clonotype. Its antigen is as yet unknown. Sequencing input: CD8+ T cells from PBMCs. This receptor was taken from a human donor in good health (CMV status not recorded). Some clones in this sample may be carry-over from other donors' samples.

The CDR3 region is CASSLSWGGIYEQYV. The CDR3 region has the DNA TGTGCCAGCAGCTTAAGTTGGGGGGGCATCTACGAGCAGTACGTC. The chain employs TRBV7-2 and TRBJ2-7, with D perhaps TRBD2 (7 bases). V was shortened by 2 bases and J by 3 bases, with 14 bases between the two germline ends. The CDR3 extends over 15 amino acids. Germline-derived CDR1 and CDR2 are SGHTA and FQGNSA.